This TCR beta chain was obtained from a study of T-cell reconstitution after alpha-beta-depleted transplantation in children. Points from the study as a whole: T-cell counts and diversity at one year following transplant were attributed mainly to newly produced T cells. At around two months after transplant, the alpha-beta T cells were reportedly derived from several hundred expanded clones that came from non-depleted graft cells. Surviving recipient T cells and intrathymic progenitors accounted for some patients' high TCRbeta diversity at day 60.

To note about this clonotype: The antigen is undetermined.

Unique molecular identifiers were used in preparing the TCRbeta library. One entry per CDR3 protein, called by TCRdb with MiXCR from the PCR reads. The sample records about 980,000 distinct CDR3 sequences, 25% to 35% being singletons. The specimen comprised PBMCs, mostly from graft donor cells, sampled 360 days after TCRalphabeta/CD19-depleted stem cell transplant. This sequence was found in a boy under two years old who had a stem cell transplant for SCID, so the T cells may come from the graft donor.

CDR3 residues: CASSLTSGFRLGNEQYF. As DNA, the CDR3 is TGTGCCAGCAGCTTAACCTCAGGGTTTCGGTTAGGGAACGAGCAGTACTTC. J is TRBJ2-7 and V is TRBV7-8; a possible D gene is TRBD1 (5 bases). V lost 2 bases and J 5 bases, leaving 22 bases between the germline ends. The CDR3 has 17 residues. Germline V gene sequence: CDR1 SGHVS, CDR2 FQNEAQ.